The 24 T cell receptor beta chains presented below share a single source sample, sequenced in a study of blood T cell repertoires in COVID-19. Clones were sequenced by immunoSEQ multiplex PCR, and TCRdb holds only the in-frame ones, with some missing. The sample shows about 430,000 clones, more than 70% of them seen only once. The sequenced sample consisted of PBMCs or T cells enriched from blood (not recorded which). These receptors originate from a woman aged 18-29 years who had been exposed to COVID-19.

The rearrangement joins TRBV27 to TRBJ2-2; tentative D call: TRBD2 (5 bases). The CDR3 spans 16 residues. The V gene's germline CDR1 is MNHEY and CDR2 SMNVEV (reference sequence). The germline V and J ends were trimmed by 3 bases and 7 bases, with 18 bases remaining between them. This CDR3 is CASSFLQAEGNGELFF. The DNA of the CDR3 is TGTGCCAGCAGTTTTTTGCAAGCGGAAGGGAACGGGGAGCTGTTTTTT.

The chain employs TRBV5-1 and TRBJ2-5; 8 nucleotides match TRBD2. V dropped 8 bases and J dropped 1; count of bases not matched to a gene: 10. CDR1 is SGHRS, CDR2 YFSETQ, per germline. The CDR3 sequence is 15 residues long. Here the CDR3 reads CASREGAGVQETQYF. The CDR3 DNA follows: TGCGCCAGTCGGGAAGGAGCGGGGGTCCAAGAGACCCAGTACTTC.

The V gene is TRBV7-2, the J gene TRBJ2-7; 9 nucleotides line up with TRBD1. Germline V gene lookup returns CDR1 SGHTA and CDR2 FQGNSA. Trimming took 5 bases from V and 0 from J; bases not matched to a gene: 5. The length of the CDR3 is 15 residues. CDR3 nucleotide sequence: TGTGCCAGCAGCCTCGGGACAGGGCCCTCCTACGAGCAGTACTTC. Its translation: CASSLGTGPSYEQYF.

V is TRBV4-1 and J is TRBJ2-1; TRBD2 agrees at 16 bases. This CDR3 contains 18 residues. CDR1 is MGHRA and CDR2 is YSYEKL in the germline V gene. V was pared by 3 bases and J by 5 bases, with 7 bases of the junction left unmatched. The CDR3 protein is CASSQGLAGGPRNNEQFF. DNA of the CDR3: TGCGCCAGCAGCCAGGGACTAGCGGGGGGGCCGAGGAACAATGAGCAGTTCTTC.

The rearrangement joins TRBV7-3 to TRBJ1-6; TRBD1 matches at 7 bases. Germline lookup yields CDR1 SGHTA and CDR2 FQGTGA. V was pared by 4 bases and J by 9 bases, with 9 bases of the junction left unmatched. The CDR3 sequence is 15 residues long. The CDR3 protein is CASSSQGRGTSPLHF. For the CDR3, the DNA is TGTGCCAGCAGCTCTCAGGGCAGGGGGACTTCACCCCTCCACTTT. Using reference TRBV7-3 and TRBJ1-6 for the parts outside the CDR3, the full variable domain is GAGVSQTPSNKVTEKGKYVELRCDPISGHTALYWYRQSLGQGPEFLIYFQGTGAADDSGLPNDRFFAVRPEGSVSTLKIQRTERGDSAVYLCASSSQGRGTSPLHFGNGTRLTVT.

This clone was detected once. The rearrangement joins TRBV5-8 to TRBJ1-5; D might be TRBD1 (5 bases). The CDR3 consists of 16 residues. The V and J ends lost 4 bases and 2 bases respectively, with 16 bases between them. The V gene's germline CDR1 is SGHTS and CDR2 YDEGEE. Written as DNA, the CDR3 is TGTGCCAGCAGCGTCCCCACAGGCCGGGGCAATCAGCCCCAGCATTTT. This codes for CASSVPTGRGNQPQHF.

The chain employs TRBV28 and TRBJ1-3; no clear D. Trimming removed 6 bases at V and 0 bases at J, with 15 bases between. The germline V gene encodes CDR1 MDHEN and CDR2 SYDVKM. This CDR3 contains 16 residues. Written as DNA, the CDR3 is TGTGCCAGCAGCGATTCCCTATTTTACTCTGGAAACACCATATATTTT. It codes for CASSDSLFYSGNTIYF.

The chain links TRBV28 to TRBJ1-5; TRBD1 aligns across 7 bases. J lost 0 bases, V lost 3 bases, and 2 bases had no gene match. CDR1 is MDHEN, CDR2 SYDVKM, per germline. This CDR3 contains 15 residues. The CDR3 DNA is TGTGCCAGCAGTTTGGGACAGCCTAGCAATCAGCCCCAGCATTTT. Amino acids: CASSLGQPSNQPQHF.

The table lists this clone with a count of one. This rearrangement joins TRBV7-2 to TRBJ2-3; D unclear. Germline CDR1 SGHTA, CDR2 FQGNSA. The ends were cut back, 1 base at V and 8 bases at J, with 13 bases in the middle. The CDR3 consists of 14 residues. The CDR3 sequence: CASSLGIDFPTQYF. Here the CDR3 DNA reads TGTGCCAGCAGCTTAGGTATCGACTTTCCTACGCAGTATTTT. The full variable domain, in which reference TRBV7-2 and TRBJ2-3 provide the parts outside the CDR3, is GAGVSQSPSNKVTEKGKDVELRCDPISGHTALYWYRQSLGQGLEFLIYFQGNSAPDKSGLPSDRFSAERTGGSVSTLTIQRTQQEDSAVYLCASSLGIDFPTQYFGPGTRLTVL.

The rearrangement joins TRBV5-4 to TRBJ2-7, with TRBD1 identical over 8 bases. Germline V gives CDR1 SGHNT, CDR2 YYREEE (reference sequence). Trimming at V came to 4 bases and at J to 6 bases, leaving 12 bases not matched to a gene. This CDR3 has 15 amino acids. Here the CDR3 DNA reads TGTGCCAGCAGCACAGGCGACAGGGGTTTACTCGAGCAGTACTTC. Residues: CASSTGDRGLLEQYF.

The J gene is TRBJ1-1, the V gene TRBV3-1 (or the pseudogene TRBV3-2); TRBD1 is a possible D gene (6 bases). This CDR3 is built from 15 residues. Germline loops: CDR1 LGHDT, CDR2 YNNKEL (reference sequence). V lost 3 bases to trimming and J lost 0 bases, with 11 bases between them. CDR3 DNA: TGTGCCAGCAGCCATGGGGGGGGCTTGAACACTGAAGCTTTCTTT. Translated, it gives CASSHGGGLNTEAFF.

This clone came up once. The chain recombines TRBV30 with TRBJ2-2, with a possible D match to TRBD1 (6 bases). CDR1 is GTSNPN and CDR2 is SVGIG in the germline V gene (reference sequence). CDR3 length: 13 amino acids. The CDR3 DNA reads TGTGCAAACAGACAGGTGGTCGCCGGGGAGCTGTTTTTT. Translation gives CANRQVVAGELFF. Complete variable domain (other parts from reference TRBV30 and TRBJ2-2): SQTIHQWPATLVQPVGSPLSLECTVEGTSNPNLYWYRQAAGRGLQLLFYSVGIGQISSEVPQNLSASRPQDRQFILSSKKLLLSDSGFYLCANRQVVAGELFFGEGSRLTVL.

The J gene is TRBJ2-2, the V gene TRBV7-9, with D hard to call. Trimming removed 4 bases at V and 1 base at J, with 4 bases between. Looked up from germline, CDR1 is SEHNR and CDR2 is FQNEAQ (reference sequence). This CDR3 comprises 13 residues. CDR3 nucleotides: TGTGCCAGCAGCTCTCGGAACACCGGGGAGCTGTTTTTT. Its translation is CASSSRNTGELFF.

This clone showed up just once. The chain links TRBV18 to TRBJ2-4, with 9 bases that match TRBD1. Trimming cost V 3 bases and J 1 base; bases outside gene matches: 7. CDR3 size: 17 residues. CDR1 is KGHSH and CDR2 is LQKENI in the germline V gene. CDR3 bases: TGTGCCAGCTCACCGGTTACAGGGGGCTCGGCCAAAAACATTCAGTACTTC. It codes for CASSPVTGGSAKNIQYF.

The chain couples TRBV27 to TRBJ2-2; no definite D call. The germline V gene has CDR1 MNHEY and CDR2 SMNVEV (reference sequence). Trimming stripped 3 bases from V and 7 bases from J, with 6 bases between. The CDR3 spans 12 residues. The chain's CDR3 is CASSFEVGELFF. CDR3 bases: TGTGCCAGCAGTTTTGAGGTCGGGGAGCTGTTTTTT.

The chain joins TRBV19 to TRBJ2-5; 8 bases line up with TRBD1. The germline V gene encodes CDR1 LNHDA and CDR2 SQIVND (reference sequence). CDR3 length equals 13 residues. The trim removed 5 bases at V and 5 bases at J, leaving 4 bases unmatched. CDR3 region: CASSYRGTETQYF. The DNA for the CDR3 is TGTGCCAGTAGTTACAGGGGGACGGAGACCCAGTACTTC.

The chain has TRBV28 and TRBJ2-5, with D maybe TRBD2 (5 bases). Germline V gene lookup returns CDR1 MDHEN and CDR2 SYDVKM. V lost 4 bases and J lost 5, with 8 bases in between. The CDR3 extends over 12 amino acids. CDR3 sequence reads: CASSSGWETQYF. The CDR3 DNA is TGTGCCAGCAGTTCGGGGTGGGAGACCCAGTACTTC.

The V call is TRBV5-5, the J call TRBJ2-5; 10 bases match TRBD2. CDR3 size: 13 residues. After removal of 2 bases from V and 10 bases from J, the junction contained 5 bases not matched to a gene. CDR1 and CDR2 (germline): SGHKS, YYEKEE (reference sequence). CDR3 in amino acids: CASSLGTSVDQYF. As DNA, the CDR3 is TGTGCCAGCAGCTTAGGGACTAGCGTCGACCAGTACTTC.

The V gene is TRBV28, the J gene TRBJ2-5; the D gene is possibly TRBD1 (5 bases). This CDR3 region has 15 residues. Germline V gives CDR1 MDHEN, CDR2 SYDVKM. Trimming took 2 bases from V and 5 from J, leaving 15 bases between them. The CDR3 reads CASSLGSAGQETQYF. The CDR3 nucleotides read TGTGCCAGCAGTTTAGGGTCGGCAGGGCAGGAGACCCAGTACTTC.

This clone was seen a handful of times. At the DNA level, this CDR3 is encoded by other sequences in the same sample as well. The chain uses TRBV19 and TRBJ2-7, with a tentative D call TRBD1 (5 bases). Between the trimmed V and J ends, which lost 5 bases and 3 bases, there was a span of 14 bases. Germline values: CDR1 LNHDA, CDR2 SQIVND (reference sequence). The length of the CDR3 is 14 residues. The CDR3 sequence is CASSLQGSLYEQYF. The CDR3 DNA reads as TGTGCCAGTAGTCTGCAGGGCTCCCTCTACGAGCAGTACTTC.

The V call is TRBV19, the J call TRBJ2-2; 11 bases fit TRBD1. Losses at the gene ends were 5 bases for V and 4 bases for J; bases not matched to a gene: 6. This CDR3 is built from 16 residues. CDR1 and CDR2 from the germline V gene are LNHDA and SQIVND (reference sequence). CDR3 DNA: TGTGCCAGTAGTTCAAAGGGACAGGGGGGCACCGGGGAGCTGTTTTTT. Its protein is CASSSKGQGGTGELFF.

The chain employs TRBV10-3 and TRBJ1-2; the D gene is possibly TRBD1 (5 bases). Trimming left V 3 bases short and J 2 bases short, with 19 bases between. CDR1 is ENHRY and CDR2 is SYGVKD in the germline V gene. CDR3 length equals 17 residues. In nucleotides, the CDR3 is TGTGCCATCAGTGATGGTGGGGTTCGGAGGGGAAACTATGGCTACACCTTC. It translates to CAISDGGVRRGNYGYTF.

V is TRBV5-1 and J is TRBJ2-3, with 8 bases fitting TRBD1. This CDR3 region has 16 residues. The ends lost 0 bases at V and 7 bases at J; junction bases unmatched: 10. Germline values: CDR1 SGHRS, CDR2 YFSETQ. CDR3 region: CASSLEGQGRGHTQYF. CDR3 nucleotides: TGCGCCAGCAGCTTGGAAGGACAGGGAAGGGGTCATACGCAGTATTTT.

The chain links TRBV7-9 to TRBJ1-3, with TRBD1 matching 9 bases. The CDR3 totals 14 residues. Germline CDR1 reads SEHNR; CDR2 reads FQNEAQ (reference sequence). The J segment lost 3 bases and the V segment lost 5 bases, leaving 2 bases of the junction unmatched. In DNA form, the CDR3 reads TGTGCCAGCAGCCCGGGACAGGGTGGAAACACCATATATTTT. This translates into CASSPGQGGNTIYF.